Listed below are T cell receptor beta chains from one sample, sequenced in a study of T cell responses to AZD1222 COVID-19 vaccine. Produced via immunoSEQ multiplex PCR; TCRdb's table is partial and in-frame only. The data contain approximately 130,000 clones, 80% to 90% of them singletons. The input for sequencing was peripheral blood, taken 28 days after the second AZD1222 dose. All receptors come from an adult who received the AZD1222 COVID-19 vaccine. CDR3s include the opening cysteine and the closing phenylalanine or tryptophan. A D gene is named only where the DNA matches it firmly. The listing skips clone size in some rows; elsewhere it reads once, few, many or a size class.

d_gene: .; abundance: .; j_gene: TRBJ2-1; v_gene: TRBV5-8; CDR3nt: TGTGCCAGCAGCTTGGATGCGGAGGGGAATGAGCAGTTCTTC; CDR3aa: CASSLDAEGNEQFF
d_gene: .; abundance: .; j_gene: TRBJ1-2; v_gene: TRBV23-1; CDR3nt: TGCGCCAGCACCCAAGGGGCAGGGCCGCCGGGCTACACCTTC; CDR3aa: CASTQGAGPPGYTF
d_gene: .; abundance: .; j_gene: TRBJ2-1; v_gene: TRBV11-2; CDR3nt: TGTGCCAGCAGCAGAGGGAGAGATTACAATGAGCAGTTCTTC; CDR3aa: CASSRGRDYNEQFF
d_gene: .; abundance: .; j_gene: TRBJ1-6; v_gene: TRBV3-1/TRBV3-2; CDR3nt: TGTGCCAGCAGCCAAGATGGGGCAGGGAATTCACCCCTCCACTTT; CDR3aa: CASSQDGAGNSPLHF
d_gene: .; abundance: .; j_gene: TRBJ1-5; v_gene: TRBV3-1/TRBV3-2; CDR3nt: TGTGCCAGCAGCCCTGTAGGGATTCAGCCCCAGCATTTT; CDR3aa: CASSPVGIQPQHF
d_gene: .; abundance: .; j_gene: TRBJ2-5; v_gene: TRBV7-9; CDR3nt: TGTGCCAGCAGCTATCATGCAGGAGACCAGTACTTC; CDR3aa: CASSYHAGDQYF
d_gene: .; abundance: .; j_gene: TRBJ1-3; v_gene: TRBV7-9; CDR3nt: TGTGCCAGCAGCTTCTCAAGCTCTGGAAACACCATATATTTT; CDR3aa: CASSFSSSGNTIYF
d_gene: .; abundance: .; j_gene: TRBJ1-1; v_gene: TRBV25-1; CDR3nt: TGTGCCAGCAGGAGTACAGACACTGAAGCTTTCTTT; CDR3aa: CASRSTDTEAFF
d_gene: .; abundance: .; j_gene: TRBJ2-2; v_gene: TRBV6-5; CDR3nt: TGTGCCAGCAGTTATTCAGGGGCGAACGGGGAGCTGTTTTTT; CDR3aa: CASSYSGANGELFF
d_gene: .; abundance: .; j_gene: TRBJ1-6; v_gene: TRBV4-1; CDR3nt: TGCGCCAGCAGCCAAGTCGGCCTAAATTCACCCCTCCACTTT; CDR3aa: CASSQVGLNSPLHF
d_gene: .; abundance: .; j_gene: TRBJ1-1; v_gene: TRBV5-1; CDR3nt: TGCGCCAGCAGCTTGGTAGGCAGGGAAAACACTGAAGCTTTCTTT; CDR3aa: CASSLVGRENTEAFF
d_gene: .; abundance: .; j_gene: TRBJ1-5; v_gene: TRBV6-5; CDR3nt: TGTGCCAGCCACCAGTGGGAAGGGGGGGATCAGCCCCAGCATTTT; CDR3aa: CASHQWEGGDQPQHF
d_gene: .; abundance: .; j_gene: TRBJ2-7; v_gene: TRBV3-1/TRBV3-2; CDR3nt: TGTGCCAGCAGCCAAACCCTGTCCTACGAGCAGTACTTC; CDR3aa: CASSQTLSYEQYF
d_gene: TRBD1; abundance: .; j_gene: TRBJ1-6; v_gene: TRBV6-5; CDR3nt: TGTGCCAGCAGTCCGTGGACAGGGCTGTCACCCCTCCACTTT; CDR3aa: CASSPWTGLSPLHF
d_gene: .; abundance: .; j_gene: TRBJ1-4; v_gene: TRBV3-1/TRBV3-2; CDR3nt: TGTGCCAGCAGCCAGGACAGTTGGACTAATGAAAAACTGTTTTTT; CDR3aa: CASSQDSWTNEKLFF
d_gene: TRBD1; abundance: .; j_gene: TRBJ2-7; v_gene: TRBV18; CDR3nt: TGTGCCAGCTCACCCGGACAGGTTGGCTACGAGCAGTACTTC; CDR3aa: CASSPGQVGYEQYF
d_gene: .; abundance: .; j_gene: TRBJ2-4; v_gene: TRBV7-9; CDR3nt: TGTGCCAGCAGCTTAGGACAGCCAGGAGCCAAAAACATTCAGTACTTC; CDR3aa: CASSLGQPGAKNIQYF
d_gene: TRBD1; abundance: .; j_gene: TRBJ2-1; v_gene: TRBV11-2; CDR3nt: TGTGCCAGCAGCCTAGACAGGGAAAATGAGCAGTTCTTC; CDR3aa: CASSLDRENEQFF
d_gene: .; abundance: .; j_gene: TRBJ2-3; v_gene: TRBV7-8; CDR3nt: TGTGCCAGCAGCTATATCTCTGAGGCGAGTAGCACAGATACGCAGTATTTT; CDR3aa: CASSYISEASSTDTQYF
d_gene: TRBD1; abundance: .; j_gene: TRBJ2-5; v_gene: TRBV19; CDR3nt: TGTGCCAGTAGTGCATTCCCGGGACAGGGGGCAGGGGCGGAGACCCAGTACTTC; CDR3aa: CASSAFPGQGAGAETQYF
d_gene: .; abundance: .; j_gene: TRBJ1-1; v_gene: TRBV29-1; CDR3nt: TGCAGCGTTGTGCGGCAGGGGAGGCGGTTGGAAGCTTTCTTT; CDR3aa: CSVVRQGRRLEAFF
d_gene: .; abundance: .; j_gene: TRBJ2-5; v_gene: TRBV5-1; CDR3nt: TGCGCCAGCAGCGCCTTCTTTGGGCAGACCCAGTACTTC; CDR3aa: CASSAFFGQTQYF
d_gene: .; abundance: .; j_gene: TRBJ2-1; v_gene: TRBV2; CDR3nt: TGTGCCATCATACAGGGCGTTTCCTACAATGAGCAGTTCTTC; CDR3aa: CAIIQGVSYNEQFF
d_gene: TRBD1; abundance: .; j_gene: TRBJ2-7; v_gene: TRBV2; CDR3nt: TGTGCCAGCACGTACGGGACAGGCGGAACCTACGAGCAGTACTTC; CDR3aa: CASTYGTGGTYEQYF
d_gene: TRBD1; abundance: .; j_gene: TRBJ1-2; v_gene: TRBV18; CDR3nt: TGTGCCAGCTCACTGGGACAGGGGGCGTCAGGCTACACCTTC; CDR3aa: CASSLGQGASGYTF
d_gene: TRBD1; abundance: .; j_gene: TRBJ1-6; v_gene: TRBV27; CDR3nt: TGTGCCAGCACTTCCCCTGGATGGGACAGTCGTTCACCCCTCCACTTT; CDR3aa: CASTSPGWDSRSPLHF
d_gene: .; abundance: .; j_gene: TRBJ1-4; v_gene: TRBV6-5; CDR3nt: TGTGCCAGCAGTTACTTCGCAACTAATGAAAAACTGTTTTTT; CDR3aa: CASSYFATNEKLFF
d_gene: .; abundance: few; j_gene: TRBJ2-1; v_gene: TRBV15; CDR3nt: TGTGCCACCAGCTCAGGAACCTCTGGATGGTACAATGAGCAGTTCTTC; CDR3aa: CATSSGTSGWYNEQFF
d_gene: TRBD2; abundance: .; j_gene: TRBJ2-1; v_gene: TRBV20-1; CDR3nt: TGCAGTGCTAGTATAGCGGGAGCTAATGAGCAGTTCTTC; CDR3aa: CSASIAGANEQFF
d_gene: .; abundance: once; j_gene: TRBJ1-6; v_gene: TRBV2; CDR3nt: TGTGCCAGCAGTGAACGTACGGGGGGGGCTTCACCCCTCCACTTT; CDR3aa: CASSERTGGASPLHF
d_gene: TRBD1; abundance: .; j_gene: TRBJ2-7; v_gene: TRBV6-5; CDR3nt: TGTGCCTCCCTGAGGGGACAGTCCTACGAGCAGTACTTC; CDR3aa: CASLRGQSYEQYF
d_gene: .; abundance: .; j_gene: TRBJ2-7; v_gene: TRBV2; CDR3nt: TGTGCCAGCAGTAGAGTAGGGGGGAGCTCCTACGAGCAGTACTTC; CDR3aa: CASSRVGGSSYEQYF
d_gene: .; abundance: .; j_gene: TRBJ1-1; v_gene: TRBV7-2; CDR3nt: TGTGCCAGCAGCTTAGTAAGCGGATTGGGCACTGAAGCTTTCTTT; CDR3aa: CASSLVSGLGTEAFF
d_gene: .; abundance: .; j_gene: TRBJ1-4; v_gene: TRBV19; CDR3nt: TGTGCCAGTAGTATTGTCTCGGGGGGGCCGAATGAAAAACTGTTTTTT; CDR3aa: CASSIVSGGPNEKLFF
d_gene: .; abundance: .; j_gene: TRBJ1-2; v_gene: TRBV2; CDR3nt: TGTGCCAGCCTCGCTGGGGGGGAACGTGGCTACACCTTC; CDR3aa: CASLAGGERGYTF
d_gene: TRBD1; abundance: .; j_gene: TRBJ1-5; v_gene: TRBV4-3; CDR3nt: TGCGCCAGCAGCCATGTTTTTCCCCTGGGACAGGGAGTCAATCAGCCCCAGCATTTT; CDR3aa: CASSHVFPLGQGVNQPQHF
d_gene: TRBD2; abundance: .; j_gene: TRBJ2-2; v_gene: TRBV19; CDR3nt: TGTGCCAGTAGTAGACTAGCGGGAGGCGGGGGGGAGCTGTTTTTT; CDR3aa: CASSRLAGGGGELFF
d_gene: .; abundance: .; j_gene: TRBJ1-1; v_gene: TRBV7-8; CDR3nt: TGTGCCAGCAGCTCCAGGAAGGGAGTGAACACTGAAGCTTTCTTT; CDR3aa: CASSSRKGVNTEAFF
d_gene: .; abundance: .; j_gene: TRBJ2-3; v_gene: TRBV2; CDR3nt: TGTGCCAGCAGTCGAAATCGTTTTCCTAGCACAGATACGCAGTATTTT; CDR3aa: CASSRNRFPSTDTQYF
d_gene: TRBD2; abundance: .; j_gene: TRBJ2-1; v_gene: TRBV5-1; CDR3nt: TGCGCCAGCAGCGGTAGCGGGGGGCCCTACAATGAGCAGTTCTTC; CDR3aa: CASSGSGGPYNEQFF
d_gene: .; abundance: .; j_gene: TRBJ1-2; v_gene: TRBV2; CDR3nt: TGTGCCAGCAGTTTTTACTATGGCTACACCTTC; CDR3aa: CASSFYYGYTF
d_gene: .; abundance: .; j_gene: TRBJ2-7; v_gene: TRBV10-2; CDR3nt: TGCGCCAGCAGTGCTTTATACGAGCAGTACTTC; CDR3aa: CASSALYEQYF
d_gene: TRBD1; abundance: .; j_gene: TRBJ1-1; v_gene: TRBV5-1; CDR3nt: TGCGCCAGCAGCCGCGACAGGGGTGAAGCTTTCTTT; CDR3aa: CASSRDRGEAFF
d_gene: TRBD2; abundance: .; j_gene: TRBJ2-2; v_gene: TRBV7-3; CDR3nt: TGTGCCAGCAGCTTAAGGGCGGGAGCGACCGGGGAGCTGTTTTTT; CDR3aa: CASSLRAGATGELFF
d_gene: TRBD1; abundance: .; j_gene: TRBJ2-7; v_gene: TRBV6-2/TRBV6-3; CDR3nt: TGTGCCAGCAGTTTCCGACAGGGCCGCTTTTTGTACGAGCAGTACTTC; CDR3aa: CASSFRQGRFLYEQYF
d_gene: .; abundance: .; j_gene: TRBJ1-2; v_gene: TRBV2; CDR3nt: TGTGCCAGCAGGATCCAGGGTGGAGGCTATGGCTACACCTTC; CDR3aa: CASRIQGGGYGYTF
d_gene: .; abundance: once; j_gene: TRBJ2-1; v_gene: TRBV6-5; CDR3nt: TGTGCCAGCACTACGCGACAGGTGGACAACAATGAGCAGTTCTTC; CDR3aa: CASTTRQVDNNEQFF
d_gene: TRBD1; abundance: once; j_gene: TRBJ1-1; v_gene: TRBV9; CDR3nt: TGTGCCAGCAGCTTGGGACAGTTCACTGAAGCTTTCTTT; CDR3aa: CASSLGQFTEAFF
d_gene: .; abundance: .; j_gene: TRBJ2-1; v_gene: TRBV5-1; CDR3nt: TGCGCCAGCAGCCCGGAAGGCGCCCGGGGCAATGAGCAGTTCTTC; CDR3aa: CASSPEGARGNEQFF
d_gene: TRBD2; abundance: .; j_gene: TRBJ2-7; v_gene: TRBV6-5; CDR3nt: TGTGCCAGCAGTTACGGGACTAGGGGCTACGAGCAGTACTTC; CDR3aa: CASSYGTRGYEQYF
d_gene: .; abundance: .; j_gene: TRBJ2-6; v_gene: TRBV7-8; CDR3nt: TGTGCCAGCAGCGTAAATTGGGGGGGCGCGACATCTGGGGCCAACGTCCTGACTTTC; CDR3aa: CASSVNWGGATSGANVLTF
d_gene: .; abundance: .; j_gene: TRBJ1-2; v_gene: TRBV30; CDR3nt: TGTGCCTGGACTCGGGACTTCCCTAACTATGGCTACACCTTC; CDR3aa: CAWTRDFPNYGYTF
d_gene: TRBD2; abundance: .; j_gene: TRBJ2-1; v_gene: TRBV6-5; CDR3nt: TGTGCCAGCAGTTACTCGACTAGCGGGGCCTATGAGCAGTTCTTC; CDR3aa: CASSYSTSGAYEQFF
d_gene: .; abundance: .; j_gene: TRBJ2-1; v_gene: TRBV3-1/TRBV3-2; CDR3nt: TGTGCCAGCAGCCAAGGTCCGCTTCCCAATGAGCAGTTCTTC; CDR3aa: CASSQGPLPNEQFF
d_gene: TRBD1; abundance: .; j_gene: TRBJ1-5; v_gene: TRBV7-9; CDR3nt: TGTGCCAGCAGCTTTGGACAGGGCCTAGAGCCCCAGCATTTT; CDR3aa: CASSFGQGLEPQHF
d_gene: .; abundance: few; j_gene: TRBJ1-3; v_gene: TRBV2; CDR3nt: TGTGCCAGCAGTGAAACTGGAAACACCATATATTTT; CDR3aa: CASSETGNTIYF
d_gene: TRBD1; abundance: .; j_gene: TRBJ1-4; v_gene: TRBV4-1; CDR3nt: TGCGCCAGCAGCCATCCGCTGAGGGACAGAAATGAAAAACTGTTTTTT; CDR3aa: CASSHPLRDRNEKLFF